These 22 T cell receptor beta chains originate from one sample sequenced in a study of CD8 T cells in Susac syndrome. Reverse transcription of roughly 0.45 to 1 ug RNA was performed with random hexamers. A single record per CDR3 protein comes from TCRdb applying MiXCR to the immunoSEQ multiplex PCR reads. Here the sample spans 80,000 to 95,000 distinct CDR3 sequences, 94% being singletons. The specimen sequenced was CD8+ T cells from PBMCs. These receptors came from a human donor with Susac syndrome.

The rearrangement joins TRBV28 to TRBJ2-5; D might be TRBD1 or TRBD2, each matching 5 bases. Germline V gene sequence: CDR1 MDHEN, CDR2 SYDVKM. This CDR3 contains 13 residues. The V gene lost 7 bases and the J gene lost 0 bases, with 9 bases spanning the gap. The DNA of the CDR3 is TGTGCCAGCATGGGACCGTACCAAGAGACCCAGTACTTC. Its protein is CASMGPYQETQYF.

The chain couples TRBV27 to TRBJ1-5; D gene ambiguous. Between the trimmed V and J ends, which lost 0 bases and 3 bases, there was a span of 12 bases. CDR3 length equals 16 residues. The germline V gene has CDR1 MNHEY and CDR2 SMNVEV (reference sequence). CDR3 region: CASSLSNAGVNQPQHF. The DNA for the CDR3 is TGTGCCAGCAGTTTATCCAACGCCGGGGTCAATCAGCCCCAGCATTTT.

The chain employs TRBV29-1 and TRBJ2-1; TRBD2 agrees at 14 bases. Germline V CDR1 and CDR2: SQVTM, ANQGSEA. V trimming: 6 bases; J trimming: 4 bases; junction bases outside the gene matches: 11. This CDR3 spans 17 amino acids. CDR3 amino acids: CSVAGTSGRGQYNEQFF. DNA for the CDR3: TGCAGCGTGGCCGGGACTAGCGGGAGAGGGCAGTACAATGAGCAGTTCTTC.

This chain uses TRBV12-3 or TRBV12-4 with TRBJ2-1; the D is unclear. There are 12 residues in the CDR3. Trimming took 5 bases from V and 8 from J, leaving 10 bases between them. As DNA, the CDR3 is TGTGCCAGCAGTCGGACGTGGGATGAGCAGTTCTTC. This gives the protein CASSRTWDEQFF.

The chain employs TRBV27 and TRBJ2-1; D remains ambiguous. The CDR3 covers 14 residues. Per germline, CDR1 MNHEY and CDR2 SMNVEV (reference sequence). V lost 5 bases and J lost 3, with 11 bases in between. CDR3 DNA: TGTGCCAGCAGTCCGGGCCTCTACTACAATGAGCAGTTCTTC. It encodes CASSPGLYYNEQFF.

This clonotype was detected once. The rearrangement joins TRBV28 to TRBJ2-7; 8 bases are shared with TRBD2. The junction had 6 bases not matched to a gene; V was cut back by 2 bases and J by 3 bases. CDR3 size: 15 residues. Germline V gives CDR1 MDHEN, CDR2 SYDVKM. For the CDR3, the DNA is TGTGCCAGCAGTTTAGCGGCCGGGACTAGCTACGAGCAGTACTTC. Translated: CASSLAAGTSYEQYF.

V gene TRBV5-1 combines with J gene TRBJ1-2, with 8 bases aligning to TRBD1. Germline trimming cut 4 bases from V and 4 bases from J; bases unmatched to any gene: 12. CDR3 length: 16 amino acids. Looked up from germline, CDR1 is SGHRS and CDR2 is YFSETQ. The CDR3 region has the DNA TGCGCCAGCAGCCCCGGGCGGGGACAGGAATCCTATGGCTACACCTTC. This encodes CASSPGRGQESYGYTF. Based on the CDR3 plus reference TRBV5-1 and TRBJ1-2, the full variable domain is KAGVTQTPRYLIKTRGQQVTLSCSPISGHRSVSWYQQTPGQGLQFLFEYFSETQRNKGNFPGRFSGRQFSNSRSEMNVSTLELGDSALYLCASSPGRGQESYGYTFGSGTRLTVV.

This chain links TRBV27 with TRBJ2-7; weak D call: TRBD1 (5 bases). The germline V and J ends were trimmed by 0 bases and 0 bases, with 12 bases remaining between them. Germline V CDR1 and CDR2: MNHEY, SMNVEV (reference sequence). CDR3 length: 16 amino acids. The CDR3, as DNA: TGTGCCAGCAGTTTATCACCCACAGGATCCTCCTACGAGCAGTACTTC. Translated: CASSLSPTGSSYEQYF.

The chain employs TRBV24-1 and TRBJ2-1; no reliable D call. The CDR3 sequence is 15 residues long. Trimming took off 1 base at V and 6 bases at J, with 12 bases between the two ends. In germline, CDR1 is KGHDR, CDR2 SFDVKD. The CDR3 nucleotides are TGTGCCACCAGTGATTTTAGGACCACCTTCAATGAGCAGTTCTTC. Translated, it gives CATSDFRTTFNEQFF.

The chain couples TRBV6-5 to TRBJ2-1, with 16 bases that match TRBD2. Trimming took 0 bases from V and 4 from J; bases not matched to a gene: 12. CDR1 is MNHEY and CDR2 is SVGAGI in the germline V gene. The CDR3 runs 21 residues. The CDR3: CASSYSSVGLAGGNYYNEQFF. CDR3 nucleotide sequence: TGTGCCAGCAGTTACTCCTCGGTGGGACTAGCGGGAGGGAACTATTACAATGAGCAGTTCTTC.

The chain recombines TRBV20-1 with TRBJ2-7; possibly TRBD1 or TRBD2 for D (5 bases each). There are 14 residues in the CDR3. In germline, CDR1 is DFQATT, CDR2 SNEGSKA (reference sequence). Trimming cost V 3 bases and J 2 bases, with 14 bases left between them. DNA of the CDR3: TGCAGTGCTAGCCAGTTAGAGGGGCCCTACGAGCAGTACTTC. This codes for CSASQLEGPYEQYF.

DNA for the CDR3: TGCGCCAGCAGCCAAGATGATGTCGGTGGGCGGGAGGGCTCCTGGGAGTGGTCCTACAATGAGCAGTTCTTC. Its protein product is CASSQDDVGGREGSWEWSYNEQFF. This chain connects TRBV4-1 to TRBJ2-1, with 9 bases lining up with TRBD2. The CDR3 is 24 residues long. V lost 0 bases and J lost 1; bases outside the gene matches: 25. Germline CDR1 and CDR2: MGHRA and YSYEKL.

V is TRBV9 and J is TRBJ2-5, with D perhaps TRBD1 (5 bases). The V and J ends lost 6 bases and 4 bases respectively, with 25 bases between them. The germline gives CDR1 SGDLS, CDR2 YYNGEE. This CDR3 region has 17 residues. CDR3 coding DNA: TGTGCCAGCACCCAACCATTCTTATCACTAACAGGAGAGACCCAGTACTTC. Its protein is CASTQPFLSLTGETQYF.

The V call is TRBV4-3, the J call TRBJ2-7, with no clear D. There are 14 residues in the CDR3. V was clipped by 0 bases and J by 1 base, with 7 bases between them. Germline CDR1 LGHNA, CDR2 YSLEER. The CDR3 DNA reads TGCGCCAGCAGCCAAGATAAGGCGTCCTACGAGCAGTACTTC. Translating gives CASSQDKASYEQYF.

The V and J genes are TRBV7-9 and TRBJ2-3; 7 bases match TRBD1. V trimming: 6 bases; J trimming: 7 bases; junction bases outside the gene matches: 13. Germline V gives CDR1 SEHNR, CDR2 FQNEAQ (reference sequence). The CDR3 extends over 15 amino acids. The CDR3 sequence: CASRPPGQPFHTQYF. CDR3 DNA: TGTGCCAGCAGGCCCCCGGGACAGCCTTTCCATACGCAGTATTTT.

This chain joins TRBV29-1 and TRBJ2-3; TRBD2 matches 8 bases. CDR1 and CDR2 from the germline V gene are SQVTM and ANQGSEA. The CDR3 loop spans 14 amino acids. V was pared by 6 bases and J by 3 bases, with 8 bases of the junction left unmatched. Here the CDR3 reads CSVGGSGRTDTQYF. CDR3 nucleotide sequence: TGCAGCGTGGGGGGGAGCGGGAGAACAGATACGCAGTATTTT.

The V call is TRBV10-2, the J call TRBJ2-1; no firm D call. Per germline, CDR1 WSHSY and CDR2 SAAADI. The CDR3 runs 12 residues. V was pared by 1 base and J by 7 bases, with 5 bases between. This CDR3 reads CASSEWANEQFF. Here the CDR3 DNA reads TGCGCCAGCAGTGAGTGGGCTAATGAGCAGTTCTTC.

This sequence joins TRBV15 and TRBJ2-7; 11 bases match TRBD2. This CDR3 is built from 16 residues. J lost 2 bases, V lost 0 bases, and 3 bases had no gene match. Germline V CDR1 and CDR2: LNHNV, YYDKDF (reference sequence). CDR3 bases: TGTGCCACCAGCAGAGAGGGGACTAGCGGAGCCTACGAGCAGTACTTC. This sequence encodes CATSREGTSGAYEQYF. Complete variable domain (other parts from reference TRBV15 and TRBJ2-7): DAMVIQNPRYQVTQFGKPVTLSCSQTLNHNVMYWYQQKSSQAPKLLFHYYDKDFNNEADTPDNFQSRRPNTSFCFLDIRSPGLGDTAMYLCATSREGTSGAYEQYFGPGTRLTVT.

The chain employs TRBV2 and TRBJ2-1; TRBD2 matches at 10 bases. Germline V gene sequence: CDR1 SNHLY, CDR2 FYNNEI. V shed 2 bases, J shed 4 bases, and the junction held 5 bases outside the gene matches. The CDR3 is made up of 16 amino acids. CDR3 sequence reads: CASSEHLAGEYNEQFF. CDR3 DNA sequence: TGTGCCAGCAGTGAACATCTAGCGGGGGAGTACAATGAGCAGTTCTTC.

V is TRBV11-2 and J is TRBJ2-2; TRBD2 agrees at 9 bases. There are 16 residues in the CDR3. V dropped 4 bases and J dropped 2; count of bases not matched to a gene: 5. Germline V gene lookup returns CDR1 SGHAT and CDR2 FQNNGV. Written as DNA, the CDR3 is TGTGCCAGCAGCTCTCCGACTAGCGGTAACACCGGGGAGCTGTTTTTT. This codes for CASSSPTSGNTGELFF. Full variable domain (rest looked up from reference TRBV11-2 and TRBJ2-2): EAGVAQSPRYKIIEKRQSVAFWCNPISGHATLYWYQQILGQGPKLLIQFQNNGVVDDSQLPKDRFSAERLKGVDSTLKIQPAKLEDSAVYLCASSSPTSGNTGELFFGEGSRLTVL.

The chain uses TRBV4-3 and TRBJ2-1, with a tentative D call TRBD1 (5 bases). The V and J ends lost 0 bases and 5 bases respectively, with 11 bases between them. The germline CDR1 and CDR2 sequences are LGHNA and YSLEER. This CDR3 has 15 residues. CDR3 amino acids: CASSQDRQGHNEQFF. CDR3 in DNA: TGCGCCAGCAGCCAAGATAGGCAGGGCCACAATGAGCAGTTCTTC.

This chain joins TRBV18 and TRBJ2-7; possible D gene TRBD2, 5 bases. Per the germline V gene, CDR1 is KGHSH and CDR2 is LQKENI. V dropped 3 bases and J dropped 6 bases, with 15 bases sitting between them. This CDR3 contains 14 residues. CDR3 bases: TGTGCCAGCTCACCTACCGGGGATCTATTCGAGCAGTACTTC. Protein: CASSPTGDLFEQYF.